The T cell receptor (beta chain) described here comes from a study of blood T cell repertoires in COVID-19. On the study more broadly: T cells, B-cell-depleted T cells, or PBMCs supplied cDNA or gDNA.

V shed 3 bases and J shed 0 bases, with 10 bases lying between them. Germline V gene sequence: CDR1 SGHKS, CDR2 YYEKEE (reference sequence). The CDR3 runs to 15 residues. Profiled with immunoSEQ multiplex PCR; TCRdb holds only in-frame clones, not every one. Of roughly 280,000 clones listed, around 87% are singletons. The receptor's source is a man younger than 35 with active or convalescent COVID-19. Sequencing input: peripheral blood. J is TRBJ2-1 and V is TRBV5-5; the D gene is possibly TRBD2 (5 bases). DNA of the CDR3: TGTGCCAGCAGCTCAAGCGGAAGCTCCTACAATGAGCAGTTCTTC. This codes for CASSSSGSSYNEQFF.